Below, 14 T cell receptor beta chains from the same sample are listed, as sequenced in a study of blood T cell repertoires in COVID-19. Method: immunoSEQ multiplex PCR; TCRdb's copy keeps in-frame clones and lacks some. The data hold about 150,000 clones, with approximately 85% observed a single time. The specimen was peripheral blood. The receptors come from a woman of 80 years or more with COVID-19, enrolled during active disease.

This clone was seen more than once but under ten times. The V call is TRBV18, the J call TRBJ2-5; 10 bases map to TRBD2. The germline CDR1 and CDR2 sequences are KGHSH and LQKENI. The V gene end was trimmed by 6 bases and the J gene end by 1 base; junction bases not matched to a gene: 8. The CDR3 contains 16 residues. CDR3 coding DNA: TGTGCCAGCTCTCCGAGACTAGCGGGCGTCCAAGAGACCCAGTACTTC. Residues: CASSPRLAGVQETQYF.

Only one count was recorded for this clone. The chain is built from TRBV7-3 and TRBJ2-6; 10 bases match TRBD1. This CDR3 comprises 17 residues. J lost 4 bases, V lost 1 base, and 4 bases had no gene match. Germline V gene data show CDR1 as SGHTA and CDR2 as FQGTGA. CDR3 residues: CASSLRGQGPGANVLTF. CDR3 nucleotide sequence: TGTGCCAGCAGCTTAAGGGGACAGGGGCCCGGGGCCAACGTCCTGACTTTC.

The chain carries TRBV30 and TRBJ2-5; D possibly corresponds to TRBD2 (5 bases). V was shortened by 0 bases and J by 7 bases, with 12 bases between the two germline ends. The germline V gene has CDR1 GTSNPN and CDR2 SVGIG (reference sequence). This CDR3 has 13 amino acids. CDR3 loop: CAWSVGNRGTQYF. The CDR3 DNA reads TGTGCCTGGAGTGTAGGGAACCGGGGGACCCAGTACTTC.

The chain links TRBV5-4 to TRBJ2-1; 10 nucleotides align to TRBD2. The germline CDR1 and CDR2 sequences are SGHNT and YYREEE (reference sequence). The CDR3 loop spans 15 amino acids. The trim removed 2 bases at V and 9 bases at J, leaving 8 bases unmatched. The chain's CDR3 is CASSLSGRATGEQFF. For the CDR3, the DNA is TGTGCCAGCAGCTTAAGCGGGAGGGCTACGGGTGAGCAGTTCTTC.

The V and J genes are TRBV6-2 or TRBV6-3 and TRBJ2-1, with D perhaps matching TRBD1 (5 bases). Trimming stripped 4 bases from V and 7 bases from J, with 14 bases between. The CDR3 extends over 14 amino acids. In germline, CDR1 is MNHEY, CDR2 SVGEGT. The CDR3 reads CASSSLTQGNEQFF. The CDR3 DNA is TGTGCCAGCAGTTCCCTGACCCAGGGTAATGAGCAGTTCTTC.

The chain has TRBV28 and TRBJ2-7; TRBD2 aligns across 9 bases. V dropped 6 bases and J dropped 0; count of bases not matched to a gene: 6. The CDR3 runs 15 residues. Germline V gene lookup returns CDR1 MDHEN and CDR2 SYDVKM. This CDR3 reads CASRRGGDNSYEQYF. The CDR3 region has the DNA TGTGCCAGCAGGCGGGGGGGGGACAACTCCTACGAGCAGTACTTC.

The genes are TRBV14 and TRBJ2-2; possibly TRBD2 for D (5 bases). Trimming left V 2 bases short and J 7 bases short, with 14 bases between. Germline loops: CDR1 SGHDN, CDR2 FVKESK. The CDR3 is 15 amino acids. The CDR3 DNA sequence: TGTGCCAGCAGCCAACTTAAATCCGGGGTCGGGGAGCTGTTTTTT. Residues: CASSQLKSGVGELFF. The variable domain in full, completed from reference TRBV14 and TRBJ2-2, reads EAGVTQFPSHSVIEKGQTVTLRCDPISGHDNLYWYRRVMGKEIKFLLHFVKESKQDESGMPNNRFLAERTGGTYSTLKVQPAELEDSGVYFCASSQLKSGVGELFFGEGSRLTVL.

The DNA for the CDR3 is TGTGCCATCAGTGACGAACAGGGACAGGGGGCCGGCTACACCTTC. Protein sequence: CAISDEQGQGAGYTF. V gene TRBV10-3 combines with J gene TRBJ1-2; 12 positions match TRBD1. Trimming removed 3 bases from V and 8 bases from J; junction bases left unmatched: 7. Germline V CDR1 and CDR2: ENHRY, SYGVKD. The CDR3 has 15 residues.

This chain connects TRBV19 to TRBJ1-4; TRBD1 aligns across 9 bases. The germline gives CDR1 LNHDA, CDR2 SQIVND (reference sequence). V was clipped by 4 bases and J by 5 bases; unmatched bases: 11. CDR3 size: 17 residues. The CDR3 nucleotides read TGTGCCAGTAGTACTTCGGACAGGGGACACCGGAATGAAAAACTGTTTTTT. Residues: CASSTSDRGHRNEKLFF.

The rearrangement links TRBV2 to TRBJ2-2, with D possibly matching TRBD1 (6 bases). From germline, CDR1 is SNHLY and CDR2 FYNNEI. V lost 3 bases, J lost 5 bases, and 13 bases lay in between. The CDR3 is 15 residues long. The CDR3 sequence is CASSDGSGDTGELFF. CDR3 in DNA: TGTGCCAGCAGTGACGGGTCAGGGGATACCGGGGAGCTGTTTTTT.

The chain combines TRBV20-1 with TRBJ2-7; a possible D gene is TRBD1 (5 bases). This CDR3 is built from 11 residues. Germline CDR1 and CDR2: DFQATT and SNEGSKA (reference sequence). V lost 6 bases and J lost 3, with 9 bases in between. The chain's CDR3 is CSATDRYEQYF. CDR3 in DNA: TGCAGTGCGACAGACCGCTACGAGCAGTACTTC.

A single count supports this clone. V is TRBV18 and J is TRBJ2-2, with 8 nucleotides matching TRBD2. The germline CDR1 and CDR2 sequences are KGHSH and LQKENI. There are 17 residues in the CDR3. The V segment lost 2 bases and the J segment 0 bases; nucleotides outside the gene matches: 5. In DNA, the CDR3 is TGTGCCAGCTCACCATCCCTAGCGGGCGCGAACACCGGGGAGCTGTTTTTT. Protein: CASSPSLAGANTGELFF.

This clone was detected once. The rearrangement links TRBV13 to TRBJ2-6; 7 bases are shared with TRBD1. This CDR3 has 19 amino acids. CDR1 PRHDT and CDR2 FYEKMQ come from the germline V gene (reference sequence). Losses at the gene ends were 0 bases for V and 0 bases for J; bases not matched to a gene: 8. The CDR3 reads CASSLGLGTAYSGANVLTF. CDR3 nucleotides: TGTGCCAGCAGCTTAGGCCTCGGGACAGCTTACTCTGGGGCCAACGTCCTGACTTTC.

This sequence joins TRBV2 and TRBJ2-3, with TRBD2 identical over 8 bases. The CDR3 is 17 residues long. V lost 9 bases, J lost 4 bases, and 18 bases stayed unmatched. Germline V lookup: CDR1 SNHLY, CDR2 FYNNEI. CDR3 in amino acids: CASPPSGAGVGPDTQYF. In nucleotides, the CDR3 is TGTGCCAGTCCCCCCTCGGGAGCGGGAGTGGGGCCAGATACGCAGTATTTT.